This TCR beta chain was identified in a study of cytomegalovirus exposure and HLA in healthy donors. Notes on the study in general: TCR beta V segments were, for the most part, productive about 87% or about 30% of the time in an earlier analysis. Highly shared variants forming one cluster were likely a sequencing artifact. The Asian-associated ancestry cluster reportedly had fewer N-insertions than the approximately 610-donor mean in a later analysis.

This CDR3 spans 14 amino acids. V lost 4 bases and J lost 0, with 9 bases in between. Germline V lookup: CDR1 SGHRS, CDR2 YFSETQ. PCR employed 60 Vbeta and 13 Jbeta primers. Profiled with immunoSEQ multiplex PCR; TCRdb holds only in-frame clones, not every one. Of around 260,000 clones listed, 80% were seen once; the top ten hold about 0.29%. This clone was observed a handful of times. Its specificity is unknown. This chain links TRBV5-1 with TRBJ2-3, with D possibly matching TRBD1 (5 bases). This sequence originates from a girl between 2 and 10 years old in good health and CMV-seronegative. The sequenced sample consisted of PBMCs. The CDR3 loop is CASSATDSTDTQYF. CDR3 DNA: TGCGCCAGCAGCGCGACAGATAGCACAGATACGCAGTATTTT.